A selection of T cell receptor beta chains follows, all from one sample in a study of CD8 T cells in Susac syndrome. TCRdb used MiXCR to reprocess the immunoSEQ multiplex PCR reads, holding one entry per CDR3 protein. The data hold about 150,000 distinct CDR3 sequences, with over 95% observed a single time. Specimen: CD8+ T cells from PBMCs. These receptors all stem from a human donor with multiple sclerosis. Each CDR3 is given with its conserved first and last residue. A D gene is named only where the DNA matches it firmly. The size of a clone is reported for some rows only, either as once, few or many, or as a class for expanded clones.

j_call d_call v_call clone_size cdr3_nt cdr3_aa
TRBJ1-1 NA TRBV6-5 NA TGTGCCAGCACCTCGACAGGTATAGCTTTCTTT CASTSTGIAFF
TRBJ2-3 NA TRBV20-1 NA TGCAGCTTCCCGGCAAGCACAGATACGCAGTATTTT CSFPASTDTQYF
TRBJ2-5 TRBD1 TRBV7-8 once TGTGCCAGCAGTCCGACAGGGGCCGGGGAGACCCAGTACTTC CASSPTGAGETQYF
TRBJ1-2 TRBD1 TRBV20-1 once TGCAGTGCTAGAGATTCCCACAGGGGAGAAGCTAACTATGGCTACACCTTC CSARDSHRGEANYGYTF
TRBJ2-7 NA TRBV5-1 NA TGCGCCAGCAGCTTGGGTGTCAGGAGCTACGAGCAGTACTTC CASSLGVRSYEQYF
TRBJ1-6 NA TRBV19 NA TGTGCCAGTACGCCAGCCGACAATTCACCCCTCCACTTT CASTPADNSPLHF
TRBJ1-1 NA TRBV7-9 NA TGTGCCAGCACGGGAGCCCAGAACACTGAAGCTTTCTTT CASTGAQNTEAFF
TRBJ1-2 NA TRBV30 NA TGTGCCTGGAGTGTACAGATTTTCGGCGATGGCTACACCTTC CAWSVQIFGDGYTF
TRBJ2-1 NA TRBV12-3/TRBV12-4 NA TGTGCCAGCAGTTTAGGTGGAGACAAGGAGCAGTTCTTC CASSLGGDKEQFF
TRBJ2-1 TRBD2 TRBV6-4 NA TGTGCCAGCAGTCCTAGCGGGGGGAATCCTGAGCAGTTCTTC CASSPSGGNPEQFF
TRBJ2-7 NA TRBV29-1 NA TGCAGCGCCTACTCCACCCACTACGAGCAGTACTTC CSAYSTHYEQYF
TRBJ2-5 NA TRBV12-3/TRBV12-4 NA TGTGCCAGCAGTTTAGACCCAGGGGCTAAAGAGACCCAGTACTTC CASSLDPGAKETQYF
TRBJ2-1 NA TRBV5-1 NA TGCGCCAGCAGCCTCCTTATGGACTACAATGAGCAGTTCTTC CASSLLMDYNEQFF
TRBJ1-5 NA TRBV7-9 few TGTGCCAGCAGCTCGAGGGTGCAGGGCGATCAGCCCCAGCATTTT CASSSRVQGDQPQHF
TRBJ1-6 NA TRBV19 NA TGTGCCAGCGGGGACTTTGGTGGCAATTCACCCCTCCACTTT CASGDFGGNSPLHF